One sample yielded the 19 T cell receptor beta chains listed below, sequenced in a study of CD8+ T cells in alopecia areata. This sample's treatment: oral pan-JAK inhibitor, 5-10 mg twice daily. Sequencing used cDNA as its template, made by extracting RNA and reverse transcribing it. Data came from immunoSEQ multiplex PCR; TCRdb stores just in-frame clones and leaves some out. The sample consists of around 180,000 clones, around three fifths of them appearing once. Sequencing was performed on CD4+ T cells sorted from blood, taken at week 24, from a patient treated with tofacitinib. The receptors come from a human donor with alopecia areata.

This clone appeared a few times. The chain is built from TRBV29-1 and TRBJ1-2; D might be TRBD1 (5 bases). In germline, CDR1 is SQVTM, CDR2 ANQGSEA. There are 13 residues in the CDR3. The germline V and J ends were trimmed by 7 bases and 6 bases, with 18 bases remaining between them. CDR3 protein: CSARRPGMDGYTF. CDR3 coding DNA: TGCAGCGCCCGGAGACCAGGGATGGATGGCTACACCTTC.

This clone has only one observation. V gene TRBV9 combines with J gene TRBJ2-5; D ambiguous. Between the trimmed V and J ends, which lost 2 bases and 2 bases, there was a span of 13 bases. Germline CDR1 and CDR2: SGDLS and YYNGEE. CDR3 length: 15 residues. CDR3 residues: CASSVTFGPQETQYF. Written as DNA, the CDR3 is TGTGCCAGCAGCGTGACCTTTGGGCCACAAGAGACCCAGTACTTC.

This clone was observed a handful of times. V is TRBV19 and J is TRBJ1-5; D may be TRBD1 (6 bases). The CDR3 covers 13 residues. Germline CDR1 and CDR2: LNHDA and SQIVND (reference sequence). V gave up 1 base and J gave up 9 bases, with 10 bases separating them. The chain's CDR3 is CASSIVETGPQHF. The CDR3 DNA reads as TGTGCCAGTAGTATAGTCGAGACAGGGCCCCAGCATTTT.

This chain joins TRBV14 and TRBJ2-4; D possibly matches TRBD1 or TRBD2 (5 bases each). The CDR3 has 15 amino acids. Germline CDR1 and CDR2: SGHDN and FVKESK. Trimming removed 1 base from V and 10 bases from J, with 17 bases in between. In DNA, the CDR3 is TGTGCCAGCAGCCAAGCCCGAGGGGCCGGCATGATTCAGTACTTC. It specifies CASSQARGAGMIQYF.

The chain carries TRBV29-1 and TRBJ1-2; maybe TRBD1 (6 bases). Germline CDR1 SQVTM, CDR2 ANQGSEA. The CDR3 spans 12 residues. V was clipped by 3 bases and J by 7 bases, with 12 bases between them. CDR3 in amino acids: CSVDLQGGGYTF. Here the CDR3 DNA reads TGCAGCGTTGATCTACAGGGAGGTGGCTACACCTTC.

The table lists this clone with a count of one. The chain couples TRBV23-1 to TRBJ2-5; TRBD1 or TRBD2 may be the D gene (5 bases each). TRBV23-1 is an ORF, and what it does is uncertain. The CDR3 runs 14 residues. The V end was cut by 4 bases, the J end by 3 bases, with 12 bases between. CDR3 sequence reads: CASSLRVGEETQYF. The CDR3 bases are TGCGCCAGCAGTCTCAGGGTGGGGGAAGAGACCCAGTACTTC.

This chain uses TRBV2 with TRBJ1-5, with D unresolved. Trimming pared 4 bases from V and 5 bases from J, leaving 9 bases between. The CDR3 sequence is 13 residues long. Germline CDR1 reads SNHLY; CDR2 reads FYNNEI. For the CDR3, the DNA is TGTGCCAGCAGTGTTGGCCGCGATCAGCCCCAGCATTTT. Translated: CASSVGRDQPQHF.

The chain uses TRBV5-6 and TRBJ2-3, with 7 bases matching TRBD2. V lost 4 bases and J lost 4; bases outside the gene matches: 6. Germline V CDR1 and CDR2: SGHDT, YYEEEE. This CDR3 is 14 amino acids long. As DNA, the CDR3 is TGTGCCAGCAGCGTACTAACTAGCGCAGATACGCAGTATTTT. Translating gives CASSVLTSADTQYF. The full variable domain, rest sourced from reference TRBV5-6 and TRBJ2-3, is DAGVTQSPTHLIKTRGQQVTLRCSPKSGHDTVSWYQQALGQGPQFIFQYYEEEERQRGNFPDRFSGHQFPNYSSELNVNALLLGDSALYLCASSVLTSADTQYFGPGTRLTVL.

The rearrangement links TRBV30 to TRBJ1-2, with 7 bases fitting TRBD1. V trimming: 0 bases; J trimming: 8 bases; junction bases outside the gene matches: 9. Germline values: CDR1 GTSNPN, CDR2 SVGIG (reference sequence). The CDR3 runs to 14 residues. The CDR3 loop is CAWSVGTGAAGYTF. In DNA form, the CDR3 reads TGTGCCTGGAGTGTTGGCACAGGGGCCGCGGGCTACACCTTC.

V gene TRBV27 combines with J gene TRBJ1-1; 10 positions agree with TRBD1. Losses at the gene ends were 5 bases for V and 5 bases for J; bases not matched to a gene: 5. This CDR3 has 14 residues. Germline CDR1 is MNHEY and CDR2 is SMNVEV (reference sequence). CDR3 loop: CASSLTGGSTEAFF. The CDR3 DNA reads TGTGCCAGCAGTCTGACAGGGGGCTCTACTGAAGCTTTCTTT.

This clone has only one observation. This chain joins TRBV30 and TRBJ2-2, with D unresolved. Germline V gene lookup returns CDR1 GTSNPN and CDR2 SVGIG (reference sequence). CDR3 length: 14 residues. Trimming removed 0 bases from V and 4 bases from J, with 9 bases in between. The CDR3 DNA is TGTGCCTGGAGTGTACACGTAGGCACCGGGGAGCTGTTTTTT. Translated: CAWSVHVGTGELFF.

V and J are TRBV29-1 and TRBJ2-7; D is perhaps TRBD1 (6 bases). Germline CDR1 is SQVTM and CDR2 is ANQGSEA. This CDR3 region has 13 residues. V lost 3 bases and J lost 0, with 9 bases in between. CDR3 region: CSVEDSYSYEQYF. The CDR3 DNA reads TGCAGCGTTGAGGACAGTTACTCCTACGAGCAGTACTTC.

J is TRBJ1-2 and V is TRBV27; D uncertain. V was trimmed by 6 bases and J by 4 bases, leaving 15 bases between them. CDR3 size: 14 residues. Germline V gene sequence: CDR1 MNHEY, CDR2 SMNVEV (reference sequence). CDR3 residues: CASRVHGLSYGYTF. The CDR3, as DNA: TGTGCCAGCAGAGTCCATGGGCTGAGCTATGGCTACACCTTC.

V is TRBV2 and J is TRBJ2-3; the match to TRBD2 covers 8 bases. This CDR3 is built from 15 residues. Germline values: CDR1 SNHLY, CDR2 FYNNEI. V lost 5 bases to trimming and J lost 6 bases; unmatched junction nucleotides: 10. The CDR3 protein is CASSNPAGEWDTQYF. CDR3 DNA: TGTGCCAGCAGTAACCCAGCGGGGGAGTGGGATACGCAGTATTTT.

V and J are TRBV29-1 and TRBJ2-1; a possible D gene is TRBD1 (7 bases). This CDR3 contains 16 residues. Trimming pared 5 bases from V and 0 bases from J, leaving 17 bases between. CDR1 and CDR2 (germline): SQVTM, ANQGSEA. The CDR3 bases are TGCAGCGTTAGGCTCAGGGGGGCGACCTCCTACAATGAGCAGTTCTTC. Its translation is CSVRLRGATSYNEQFF.

The genes are TRBV7-2 and TRBJ2-3, with TRBD2 matching 10 bases. CDR1 and CDR2 (germline): SGHTA, FQGNSA. The CDR3 is 15 amino acids. The trim removed 5 bases at V and 5 bases at J, leaving 7 bases unmatched. CDR3 in amino acids: CASSLASGGRDTQYF. CDR3 in DNA: TGTGCCAGCAGCCTTGCTAGCGGGGGCAGAGATACGCAGTATTTT.

This clone was observed a handful of times. This rearrangement joins TRBV30 to TRBJ2-7; TRBD1 agrees at 8 bases. Germline V gives CDR1 GTSNPN, CDR2 SVGIG (reference sequence). The CDR3 covers 16 residues. V lost 2 bases to trimming and J lost 5 bases; unmatched junction nucleotides: 14. The CDR3 DNA reads TGTGCCTGGAGTTCTCCCCGGGACAGGTCGGGCAACGAGCAGTACTTC. Protein product: CAWSSPRDRSGNEQYF.

The rearrangement joins TRBV6-5 to TRBJ2-1; D remains unclear. The V end lost 3 bases, the J end lost 5 bases, and 11 bases lay between the germline ends. Germline assignment: CDR1 MNHEY and CDR2 SVGAGI. The CDR3 length is 14 residues. The DNA of the CDR3 is TGTGCCAGCAGTTATGCGGCAGGAAACAATGAGCAGTTCTTC. Its translation is CASSYAAGNNEQFF.

This clone was counted a few times. This chain links TRBV10-3 with TRBJ1-5; 7 nucleotides agree with TRBD1. The CDR3 is 19 amino acids. Trimming removed 5 bases from V and 5 bases from J; junction bases left unmatched: 21. Per germline, CDR1 ENHRY and CDR2 SYGVKD. CDR3 coding DNA: TGTGCCATCAGTCACTCTCCGGATTCGGGGACAGCGGGACATCAGCCCCAGCATTTT. This sequence encodes CAISHSPDSGTAGHQPQHF.